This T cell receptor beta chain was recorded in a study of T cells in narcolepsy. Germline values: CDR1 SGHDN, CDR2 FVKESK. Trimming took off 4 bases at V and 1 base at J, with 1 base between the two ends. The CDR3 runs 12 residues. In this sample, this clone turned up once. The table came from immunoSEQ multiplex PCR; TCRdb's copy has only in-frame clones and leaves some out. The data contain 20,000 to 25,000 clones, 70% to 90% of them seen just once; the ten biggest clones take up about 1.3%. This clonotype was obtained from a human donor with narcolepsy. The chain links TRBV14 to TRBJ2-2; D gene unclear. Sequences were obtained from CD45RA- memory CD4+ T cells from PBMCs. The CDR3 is CASSLNTGELFF. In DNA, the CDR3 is TGTGCCAGCAGCCTGAACACCGGGGAGCTGTTTTTT.